These 21 T cell receptor beta chains share one sample of origin, sequenced in a study of Graves' ophthalmopathy and Graves' hyperthyroidism. RNA transcripts yielded amplified TCR beta CDR3 regions. First-round RT-PCR used HTBI primers; second-round multiplex PCR followed. TCRdb passed the multiplex PCR reads through MiXCR, listing each CDR3 protein once. The sample includes 500,000 to 600,000 distinct CDR3 sequences, approximately 37% of them seen just once. What was sequenced was peripheral blood or thyroid tissue (not recorded which). Source of these receptors: an adult man with Graves' hyperthyroidism.

This clonotype has at least ten counts. The chain combines TRBV29-1 with TRBJ2-7; D perhaps matches TRBD2 (5 bases). The CDR3 consists of 13 residues. Germline CDR1 is SQVTM and CDR2 is ANQGSEA. With 4 bases removed from V and 2 bases from J, the gap between germline ends came to 12 bases. CDR3 residues: CSVGWTEAYEQYF. The CDR3 DNA reads as TGCAGCGTTGGCTGGACGGAGGCCTACGAGCAGTACTTC.

This clonotype showed up just once. CDR3 sequence (DNA): TGTGCCAGCAGCCCATACAGGGGGACGACCACAGATACGCAGTATTTT. This sequence encodes CASSPYRGTTTDTQYF. The genes are TRBV5-4 and TRBJ2-3, with 8 bases that match TRBD1. In germline, CDR1 is SGHNT, CDR2 YYREEE (reference sequence). The CDR3 has 16 amino acids. With V trimmed by 4 bases and J by 2 bases, 9 bases remained unmatched.

The chain employs TRBV10-3 and TRBJ1-6; no clear D gene. V gave up 7 bases and J gave up 0 bases, with 1 base separating them. CDR3 length: 12 residues. Germline CDR1 ENHRY, CDR2 SYGVKD. The CDR3, as DNA: TGTGCCATCACCTCCTATAATTCACCCCTCCACTTT. Amino acids: CAITSYNSPLHF.

A few counts support this clonotype. The chain employs TRBV28 and TRBJ1-5; D not certain. Between the trimmed V and J ends, which lost 2 bases and 3 bases, there was a span of 8 bases. The V gene's germline CDR1 is MDHEN and CDR2 SYDVKM. This CDR3 is 14 amino acids long. The CDR3, as DNA: TGTGCCAGCAGTTTAGTAACCCTCAATCAGCCCCAGCATTTT. The encoded protein is CASSLVTLNQPQHF. The variable domain in full, completed from reference TRBV28 and TRBJ1-5, reads DVKVTQSSRYLVKRTGEKVFLECVQDMDHENMFWYRQDPGLGLRLIYFSYDVKMKEKGDIPEGYSVSREKKERFSLILESASTNQTSMYLCASSLVTLNQPQHFGDGTRLSIL.

This chain uses TRBV18 with TRBJ1-2; D not resolved. CDR3 size: 13 residues. V lost 3 bases and J lost 7, with 12 bases in between. Germline lookup yields CDR1 KGHSH and CDR2 LQKENI. CDR3 nucleotide sequence: TGTGCCAGCTCACCTGACAACGTTGGTGGCTACACCTTC. Translated: CASSPDNVGGYTF.

V is TRBV29-1 and J is TRBJ2-6; TRBD2 might be the D (6 bases). Germline loops: CDR1 SQVTM, CDR2 ANQGSEA. V was shortened by 2 bases and J by 0 bases, with 8 bases between the two germline ends. The CDR3 has 15 amino acids. This CDR3 reads CSVEWGDSGANVLTF. For the CDR3, the DNA is TGCAGCGTTGAATGGGGGGACTCTGGGGCCAACGTCCTGACTTTC. The whole variable domain, remainder taken from reference TRBV29-1 and TRBJ2-6, is SAVISQKPSRDICQRGTSLTIQCQVDSQVTMMFWYRQQPGQSLTLIATANQGSEATYESGFVIDKFPISRPNLTFSTLTVSNMSPEDSSIYLCSVEWGDSGANVLTFGAGSRLTVL.

This clonotype was seen a single time. The rearrangement links TRBV19 to TRBJ2-3; D is uncertain. Germline assignment: CDR1 LNHDA and CDR2 SQIVND (reference sequence). The CDR3 totals 11 residues. The germline V and J ends were trimmed by 7 bases and 2 bases, with 4 bases remaining between them. The CDR3 sequence is CASTDTDTQYF. CDR3 nucleotides: TGTGCCAGTACCGACACAGATACGCAGTATTTT.

The chain employs TRBV10-3 and TRBJ1-1; the D is unclear. Germline V gives CDR1 ENHRY, CDR2 SYGVKD. This CDR3 contains 12 residues. CDR3 region: CATRARNTEAFF. The CDR3 DNA follows: TGTGCTACACGGGCTAGGAACACTGAAGCTTTCTTT.

There are many counts of this clonotype. This chain connects TRBV5-1 to TRBJ1-2; 11 bases match TRBD1. Germline assignment: CDR1 SGHRS and CDR2 YFSETQ. The CDR3 length is 15 residues. The J segment lost 6 bases and the V segment lost 0 bases, leaving 4 bases of the junction unmatched. The CDR3 here is CASSLAGQGVDGYTF. The CDR3 DNA reads as TGCGCCAGCAGCTTGGCGGGACAGGGGGTAGATGGCTACACCTTC.

With respect to this clonotype: A read error may explain this, as a much larger clone is one base away. The DNA for the CDR3 is TGTGTCAGCAGCTCCTTCTATTACGAGCAGTACTTC. Translated, it gives CVSSSFYYEQYF. This chain connects TRBV7-9 to TRBJ2-7; no definite D call. Germline V lookup: CDR1 SEHNR, CDR2 FQNEAQ (reference sequence). The CDR3 length is 12 residues.

The CDR3 loop reads CASSQQGSREQFF. For the CDR3, the DNA is TGCGCCAGCAGTCAACAGGGGTCGCGCGAGCAGTTCTTC. The chain recombines TRBV5-1 with TRBJ2-1, with 7 bases lining up with TRBD1. The CDR3 runs to 13 residues. CDR1 and CDR2 from the germline V gene are SGHRS and YFSETQ. The V and J ends lost 5 bases and 10 bases, in that order; junction bases with no gene match: 9.

This clonotype occurred a few times. The chain has TRBV9 and TRBJ2-2, with TRBD2 as a possible D gene (6 bases). V lost 0 bases and J lost 0, with 6 bases in between. The CDR3 sequence is 15 residues long. Germline V gene data show CDR1 as SGDLS and CDR2 as YYNGEE. CDR3 residues: CASSVGEANTGELFF. CDR3 nucleotides: TGTGCCAGCAGCGTAGGGGAGGCGAACACCGGGGAGCTGTTTTTT.

A remark on this clonotype: This could be a read error, since a much larger clone is one nucleotide away. The chain recombines TRBV6-9 with TRBJ2-7; 9 bases agree with TRBD2. The CDR3 length is 15 residues. CDR1 and CDR2 (germline): MNHGY, SVAAGI. V shed 2 bases, J shed 2 bases, and the junction held 4 bases outside the gene matches. Here the CDR3 DNA reads TGTGCCAGCAGTTATAGGACTAGCGCTACCTACGAGCAGTACTTC. As protein: CASSYRTSATYEQYF.

Many counts were recorded for this clonotype. In DNA, the CDR3 is TGCGCCAGCACCGATCCCCGTCGACCTACCGGGGAGCTGTTTTTT. Translated: CASTDPRRPTGELFF. The V and J genes are TRBV5-1 and TRBJ2-2, with D uncertain. Looked up from germline, CDR1 is SGHRS and CDR2 is YFSETQ. Trimming pared 6 bases from V and 5 bases from J, leaving 17 bases between. This CDR3 has 15 amino acids.

The rearrangement uses TRBV12-3 or TRBV12-4 and TRBJ2-7; the match to TRBD2 covers 12 bases. CDR3 size: 15 residues. V gave up 5 bases and J gave up 4 bases; unmatched junction bases: 6. CDR3 DNA sequence: TGTGCCAGCAGTCAATCGACTAGCGGGAGATACGAGCAGTACTTC. Translation: CASSQSTSGRYEQYF.

This clonotype was picked up one time. The rearrangement uses TRBV10-3 and TRBJ1-6, with 12 bases fitting TRBD1. This CDR3 contains 16 residues. V gave up 0 bases and J gave up 10 bases; unmatched junction bases: 4. CDR1 ENHRY and CDR2 SYGVKD come from the germline V gene. The DNA for the CDR3 is TGTGCCATCAGTGAGTCGGGACAGGGGGCAGGATCACCCCTCCACTTT. Translation: CAISESGQGAGSPLHF.

This clonotype was seen ten or more times. The V gene is TRBV12-5, the J gene TRBJ1-5; 7 bases map to TRBD1. There are 15 residues in the CDR3. V lost 4 bases to trimming and J lost 0 bases; unmatched junction nucleotides: 3. Germline assignment: CDR1 LGHNT and CDR2 FRNRAP. The CDR3 nucleotides are TGTGCTAGTGGTTGGTCAGGGGGTAGCAATCAGCCCCAGCATTTT. Translated: CASGWSGGSNQPQHF.

J is TRBJ1-1 and V is TRBV27; 7 bases fit TRBD1. CDR1 and CDR2 from the germline V gene are MNHEY and SMNVEV (reference sequence). The CDR3 runs to 12 residues. V was clipped by 4 bases and J by 11 bases; unmatched bases: 7. This chain's CDR3 is CASSSGTVGAFF. The CDR3 nucleotides are TGTGCCAGCAGTTCCGGGACAGTAGGGGCTTTCTTT.

The sample holds a few counts of this clonotype. The chain links TRBV7-6 to TRBJ1-1; D is unclear. Trimming shortened V by 2 bases and J by 6 bases, and 10 bases separated the two germline ends. This CDR3 has 13 amino acids. Germline CDR1 and CDR2: SGHVS and FNYEAQ. CDR3 sequence: CASSLFEESEAFF. CDR3 coding DNA: TGTGCCAGCAGCTTATTTGAGGAGTCTGAAGCTTTCTTT.

This clonotype was found many times. The chain combines TRBV20-1 with TRBJ2-2; 7 bases line up with TRBD2. Trimming removed 6 bases from V and 5 bases from J; junction bases left unmatched: 6. CDR3 length: 13 residues. Germline CDR1 is DFQATT and CDR2 is SNEGSKA (reference sequence). The CDR3: CSAREGATGELFF. CDR3 DNA: TGCAGTGCGAGGGAGGGAGCGACCGGGGAGCTGTTTTTT.

This clonotype was seen ten or more times. The J gene is TRBJ2-5, the V gene TRBV5-6; 7 nucleotides agree with TRBD2. The CDR3 length is 14 residues. With V trimmed by 3 bases and J by 5 bases, 7 bases remained unmatched. Germline lookup yields CDR1 SGHDT and CDR2 YYEEEE. DNA of the CDR3: TGTGCCAGCAGCTCAGCGGGGTTGCAGGAGACCCAGTACTTC. Amino acids: CASSSAGLQETQYF.